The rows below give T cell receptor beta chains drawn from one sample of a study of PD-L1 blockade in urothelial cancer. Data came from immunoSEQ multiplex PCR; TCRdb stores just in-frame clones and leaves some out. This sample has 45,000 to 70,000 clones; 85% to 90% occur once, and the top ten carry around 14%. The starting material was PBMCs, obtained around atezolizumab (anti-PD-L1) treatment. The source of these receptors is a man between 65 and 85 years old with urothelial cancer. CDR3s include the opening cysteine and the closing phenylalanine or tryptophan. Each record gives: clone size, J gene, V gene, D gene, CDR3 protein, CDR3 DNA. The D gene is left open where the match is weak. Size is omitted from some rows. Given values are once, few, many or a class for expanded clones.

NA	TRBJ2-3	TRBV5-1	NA	CASSLQGYDTQYF	TGCGCCAGCAGCTTGCAGGGTTATGATACGCAGTATTTT
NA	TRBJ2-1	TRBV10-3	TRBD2	CAISEFRLAAYNEQFF	TGTGCCATCAGTGAGTTCCGACTAGCGGCCTACAATGAGCAGTTCTTC
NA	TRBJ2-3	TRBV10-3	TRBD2	CAISGGSFKAPGGLYTQYF	TGTGCCATCAGTGGGGGGTCCTTTAAAGCCCCGGGAGGGCTTTATACGCAGTATTTT
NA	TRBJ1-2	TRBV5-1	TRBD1	CASSPTGDYGYTF	TGCGCCAGCAGCCCCACAGGGGACTATGGCTACACCTTC
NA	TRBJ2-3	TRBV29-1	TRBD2	CSVEDPGGHYTDTQYF	TGCAGCGTTGAAGATCCGGGAGGACACTACACAGATACGCAGTATTTT
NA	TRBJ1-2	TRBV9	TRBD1	CASSVGTGLYGYTF	TGTGCCAGCAGCGTAGGGACAGGCCTCTATGGCTACACCTTC
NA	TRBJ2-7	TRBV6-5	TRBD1	CASSPAGQGVYEQYF	TGTGCCAGCAGTCCCGCCGGGCAGGGGGTTTACGAGCAGTACTTC
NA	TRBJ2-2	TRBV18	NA	CASSPGTPNTGELFF	TGTGCCAGCTCACCAGGGACTCCGAACACCGGGGAGCTGTTTTTT
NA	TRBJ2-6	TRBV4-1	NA	CASSEGPDPFSGANVLTF	TGCGCCAGCAGCGAGGGCCCGGATCCCTTCTCTGGGGCCAACGTCCTGACTTTC
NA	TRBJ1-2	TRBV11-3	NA	CASTLGEGEGSLNNYGYTF	TGTGCCAGCACCCTAGGGGAGGGGGAGGGAAGTCTTAATAACTATGGCTACACCTTC
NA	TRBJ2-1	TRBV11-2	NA	CASSLQGTEQFF	TGTGCCAGCAGCTTACAGGGGACCGAGCAGTTCTTC
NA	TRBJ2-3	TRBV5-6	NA	CASINLGGRTDTQYF	TGTGCCAGCATCAACCTCGGGGGGCGCACAGATACGCAGTATTTT
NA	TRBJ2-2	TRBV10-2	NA	CASSVETGGPGELFF	TGCGCCAGCAGTGTCGAGACCGGGGGACCCGGGGAGCTGTTTTTT
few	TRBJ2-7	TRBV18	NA	CASSPPTTGRGSYEQYF	TGTGCCAGCTCACCACCTACTACAGGGCGCGGCTCCTACGAGCAGTACTTC
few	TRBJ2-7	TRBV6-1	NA	CASSEGDNSYEQYF	TGTGCCAGCAGTGAAGGGGACAACTCCTACGAGCAGTACTTC
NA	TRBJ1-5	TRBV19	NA	CASSMVRDPQHF	TGTGCCAGTAGTATGGTGAGGGATCCCCAGCATTTT
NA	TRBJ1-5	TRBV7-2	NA	CASSVQEYQPQHF	TGTGCCAGCAGCGTCCAAGAGTATCAGCCCCAGCATTTT
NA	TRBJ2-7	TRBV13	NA	CASSASPMGEQYF	TGTGCCAGCAGCGCTAGCCCTATGGGCGAGCAGTACTTC
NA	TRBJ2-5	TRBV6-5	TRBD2	CATLAGQMETQYF	TGTGCCACCCTAGCGGGACAAATGGAGACCCAGTACTTC
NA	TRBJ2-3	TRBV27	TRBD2	CASSNRSGSHTDTQYF	TGTGCCAGCAGCAACCGAAGCGGGAGTCATACAGATACGCAGTATTTT
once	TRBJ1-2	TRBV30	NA	CAWRRDIPNYGYTF	TGTGCCTGGAGAAGGGACATTCCTAACTATGGCTACACCTTC
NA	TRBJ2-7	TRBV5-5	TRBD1	CASSLGQPGEQYF	TGTGCCAGCAGTTTGGGACAGCCCGGCGAGCAGTACTTC
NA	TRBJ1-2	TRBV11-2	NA	CASSLSGGNGYTF	TGTGCCAGCAGCTTAAGTGGGGGGAATGGCTACACCTTC
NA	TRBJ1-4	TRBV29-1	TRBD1	CSVAGGDNEKLFF	TGCAGCGTTGCAGGGGGCGATAACGAAAAACTGTTTTTT
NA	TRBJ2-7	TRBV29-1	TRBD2	CSVAGTSDEQYF	TGCAGCGTCGCCGGGACTAGCGACGAGCAGTACTTC
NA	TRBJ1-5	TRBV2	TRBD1	CASKVGQGAYQPQHF	TGTGCCAGCAAGGTTGGGCAGGGGGCTTATCAGCCCCAGCATTTT
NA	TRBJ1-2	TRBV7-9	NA	CASSLEGDYGYTF	TGTGCCAGCAGCTTAGAAGGAGACTATGGCTACACCTTC
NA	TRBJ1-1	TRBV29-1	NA	CSVLRGANTEAFF	TGCAGCGTACTCAGGGGAGCGAACACTGAAGCTTTCTTT
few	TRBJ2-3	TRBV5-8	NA	CASRTLEGGRYAYF	TGTGCCAGCAGAACGCTAGAGGGTGGCAGATACGCGTATTTT
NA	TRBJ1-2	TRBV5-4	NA	CASSLESGEGGYTF	TGTGCCAGCAGCTTGGAATCAGGGGAGGGTGGCTACACCTTC
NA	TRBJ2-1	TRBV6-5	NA	CASSYSQGPKFF	TGTGCCAGCAGTTACTCTCAGGGTCCGAAGTTCTTC
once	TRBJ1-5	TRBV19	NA	CASSMGRGGSNQPQHF	TGTGCCAGTAGTATGGGAAGGGGGGGAAGCAATCAGCCCCAGCATTTT
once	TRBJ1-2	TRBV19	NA	CASIARAGNGYTF	TGTGCCAGTATCGCCAGGGCTGGAAATGGCTACACCTTC
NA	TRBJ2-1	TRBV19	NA	CASSMPRTNGNEQFF	TGTGCCAGTAGTATGCCCAGGACAAATGGGAATGAGCAGTTCTTC
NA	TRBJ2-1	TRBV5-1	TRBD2	CASSLIAGYNEQFF	TGCGCCAGCAGCTTGATAGCGGGGTACAATGAGCAGTTCTTC
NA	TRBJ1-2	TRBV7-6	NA	CASSLNKNYGYTF	TGTGCCAGCAGCTTAAATAAAAACTATGGCTACACCTTC
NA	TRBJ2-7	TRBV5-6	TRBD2	CASSLFRSGRADFREQYF	TGTGCCAGCAGCTTGTTTCGTAGCGGGAGGGCCGATTTCCGCGAGCAGTACTTC
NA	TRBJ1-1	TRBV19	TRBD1	CASSQTGAAAFF	TGTGCCAGTAGTCAGACAGGGGCGGCCGCTTTCTTT
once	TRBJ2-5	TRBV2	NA	CASSGQGGLGETQYF	TGTGCCAGCAGTGGCCAGGGTGGGCTCGGAGAGACCCAGTACTTC
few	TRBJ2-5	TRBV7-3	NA	CASSQGGAYQETQYF	TGTGCCAGCAGCCAGGGCGGCGCTTACCAAGAGACCCAGTACTTC
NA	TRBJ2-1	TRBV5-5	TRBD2	CASSPGLAGGRGYEQFF	TGTGCCAGCAGCCCCGGACTAGCGGGAGGCCGTGGGTATGAGCAGTTCTTC
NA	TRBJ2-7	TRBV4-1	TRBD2	CASSETGTSGLGDRGEQYF	TGCGCCAGCAGCGAAACGGGGACTAGCGGGCTGGGGGATCGGGGCGAGCAGTACTTC
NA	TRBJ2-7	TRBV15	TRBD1	CATRRGPDSGYEQYF	TGTGCCACCAGAAGGGGGCCCGACAGTGGGTACGAGCAGTACTTC
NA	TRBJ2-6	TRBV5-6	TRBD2	CASATGGIISGANVLTF	TGTGCCAGCGCAACCGGGGGGATCATCTCTGGGGCCAACGTCCTGACTTTC
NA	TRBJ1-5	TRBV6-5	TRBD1	CASSRGQGLGQPQHF	TGTGCCAGCAGCCGAGGACAGGGTTTAGGTCAGCCCCAGCATTTT
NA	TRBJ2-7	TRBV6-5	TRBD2	CATGRTPPYEQYF	TGTGCCACCGGGAGGACGCCCCCCTACGAGCAGTACTTC
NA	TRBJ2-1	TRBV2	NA	CASSVGRGAYNEQFF	TGTGCCAGCAGTGTTGGCAGGGGCGCCTACAATGAGCAGTTCTTC
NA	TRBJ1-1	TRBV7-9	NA	CASSLAGRPEAFF	TGTGCCAGCAGCTTAGCGGGGCGCCCTGAAGCTTTCTTT
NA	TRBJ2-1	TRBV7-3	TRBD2	CASSLNPGGGLAGEQFF	TGTGCCAGCAGCTTAAACCCGGGGGGGGGCTTAGCAGGGGAGCAGTTCTTC
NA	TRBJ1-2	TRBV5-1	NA	CASSFAGTTSGYTF	TGCGCCAGCAGCTTTGCCGGGACAACTAGTGGCTACACCTTC
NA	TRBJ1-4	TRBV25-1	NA	CASSDPREKLFF	TGTGCCAGCAGTGATCCCCGGGAAAAACTGTTTTTT
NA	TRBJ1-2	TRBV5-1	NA	CASSLDGGGYTF	TGCGCCAGCAGCTTGGACGGGGGAGGCTACACCTTC